The source of this T cell receptor beta chain is a study of T cell responses to AZD1222 COVID-19 vaccine (dated by TCRdb to the early 2020s). Broadly, across the study: A total of more than 230 trial participants underwent TCR sequencing, of whom roughly 210 had received two doses of AZD1222 and some 26 had received two doses of the MenACWY control vaccine. Trial participants were enrolled by age into 18-55, 56-69 and 70-plus year subgroups, with 148, 28 and 57 TCR-sequenced participants respectively.

The CDR3 regions of human TCRbeta chains were analyzed by immunosequencing. As for the original processing: TCRs in the repertoires were compared against a reference library of SARS-CoV-2-specific TCRs that had been generated with the MIRA antigen-specificity platform. Breadth meant the fraction of unique TCRs that were SARS-CoV-2-associated, whereas depth meant the fraction of total T cells that were SARS-CoV-2-associated. Using the MIRA data, each spike-specific TCR was assigned both to the spike region to which the TCR was reactive and to a CD4 or CD8 class. Log10-transformed breadth and depth values were compared by one-way ANOVA with Sidak's multiple comparisons tests. Here the immuneACCESS table is served through TCRdb, limited to in-frame sequences with V and J called. Missing clones are a known gap in these copies; in checked studies unresolved V genes cover under half, and the rest lacks a known reason. V and J calls plus clone size are reproduced from that table; the DNA served to infer D and trimming. The table for this sample lists approximately 220,000 clones; about 92% of them were counted only once. The ten most abundant clones make up roughly 0.99% of the sample.

The time point label corresponds to: baseline before first vaccination. The label giving this sample's treatment or condition can be read as: meningococcal conjugate vaccine given as trial control. The vaccinee samples were drawn from two UK trials, COV001 and COV002, one of which was a single-blind randomized controlled phase 2/3 trial testing AZD1222 (ChAdOx1 nCoV-19) in healthy adults. Trial participant PBMC samples were collected at day 0 and day 28 after the second dose for TCRbeta chain sequencing. V lost 3 bases and J lost 2 bases, and the count of bases not matched to a germline gene is 5. Sequences MNHNS (CDR1) and SASEGT (CDR2) are obtained from the germline V gene. The CDR3, from cysteine to phenylalanine, totals 15 residues. CDR3 DNA only is kept here, 45 bases in frame from base 1. About this clone: The antigen it binds to is not known. No much larger clone is present one base from it, and per-base qualities are unavailable.

Study-wide findings and limitations: Most participants were white British and females outnumbered males, and the authors suggested that clonal diversity may have been underestimated. Because no day 14 peak-response samples were available, the repertoires could be characterized only after the peak T cell response. Conclusions about previously exposed vaccinees were limited because only a handful of AZD1222 recipients were SARS-CoV-2 seropositive at baseline. Nearly half of unique spike-specific TCRs reportedly recognized epitopes outside regions mutated in the B.1.351 and B.1.1.7 variants. The whole spike protein was spanned by vaccine-associated CD4 TCRs, and dominant responses were seen in regions 160-218 and 743-854. The 56-69-year group was small, and its depth increase did not reach significance, likely because of low power. Spike-specific TCR breadth and depth rose significantly after two AZD1222 doses compared with day 0 and with MenACWY recipients.

The source was peripheral blood, collected on day 0 of MenACWY control vaccination. The chain links TRBV6-1 with TRBJ2-3; 7 central bases correspond to TRBD2. This receptor was obtained from an adult in good health. The CDR3 in this case is CASSESGALTDTQYF. The nucleotides read TGTGCCAGCAGTGAGAGCGGGGCCCTCACAGATACGCAGTATTTT.